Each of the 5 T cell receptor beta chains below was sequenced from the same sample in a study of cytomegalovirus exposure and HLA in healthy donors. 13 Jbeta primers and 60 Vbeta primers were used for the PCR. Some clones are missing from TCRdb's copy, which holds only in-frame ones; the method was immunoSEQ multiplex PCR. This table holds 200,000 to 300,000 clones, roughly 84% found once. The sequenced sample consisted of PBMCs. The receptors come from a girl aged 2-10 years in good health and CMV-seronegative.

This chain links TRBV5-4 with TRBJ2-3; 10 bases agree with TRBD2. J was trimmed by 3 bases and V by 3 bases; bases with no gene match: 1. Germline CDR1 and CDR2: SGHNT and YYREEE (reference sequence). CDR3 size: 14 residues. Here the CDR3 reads CASSSGLATDTQYF. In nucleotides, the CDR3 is TGTGCCAGCAGCTCGGGACTAGCGACAGATACGCAGTATTTT.

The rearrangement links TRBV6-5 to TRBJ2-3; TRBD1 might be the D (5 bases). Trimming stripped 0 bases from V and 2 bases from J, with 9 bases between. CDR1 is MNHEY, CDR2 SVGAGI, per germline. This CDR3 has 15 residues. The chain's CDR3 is CASSYSLGPTDTQYF. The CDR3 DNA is TGTGCCAGCAGTTACTCCCTGGGGCCCACAGATACGCAGTATTTT.

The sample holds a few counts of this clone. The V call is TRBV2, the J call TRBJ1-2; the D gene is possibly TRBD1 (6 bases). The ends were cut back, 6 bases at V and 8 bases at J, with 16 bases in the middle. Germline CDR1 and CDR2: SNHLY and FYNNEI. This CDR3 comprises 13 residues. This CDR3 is CASRDWTVWGYTF. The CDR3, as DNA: TGTGCCAGCAGGGACTGGACAGTCTGGGGCTACACCTTC.

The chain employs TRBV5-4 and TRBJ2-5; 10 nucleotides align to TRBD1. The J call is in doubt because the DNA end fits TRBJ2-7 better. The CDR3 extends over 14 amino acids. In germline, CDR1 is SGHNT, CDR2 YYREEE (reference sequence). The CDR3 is CASTRDRGENEQYF. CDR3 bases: TGTGCCAGCACCCGGGACAGGGGTGAAAACGAGCAGTACTTC.

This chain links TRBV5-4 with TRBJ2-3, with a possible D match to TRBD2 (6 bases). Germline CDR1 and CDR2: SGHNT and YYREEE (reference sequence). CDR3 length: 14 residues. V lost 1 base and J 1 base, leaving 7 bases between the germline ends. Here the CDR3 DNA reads TGTGCCAGCAGCTTGCCTAGCGGCACAGATACGCAGTATTTT. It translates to CASSLPSGTDTQYF.